This entry describes one T cell receptor beta chain. The CDR3 is 14 amino acids. Germline CDR1 is SNHLY and CDR2 is FYNNEI. V was trimmed by 6 bases and J by 4 bases, leaving 13 bases between them. PCR amplification relied on 60 Vbeta primers (plus 13 Jbeta primers). Produced via immunoSEQ multiplex PCR; TCRdb's table is partial and in-frame only. The data contain 150,000 to 180,000 clones, more than 75% of them singletons. This entry comes from a study of cytomegalovirus exposure and HLA in healthy donors. The rearrangement joins TRBV2 to TRBJ2-1; D is perhaps TRBD2 (7 bases). The clonotype was recovered from a woman aged 40 to 50 in good health and CMV-seropositive. Material for sequencing was PBMCs. CDR3 DNA sequence: TGTGCCAGCAGGGCGGCGGGGGCTTACAATGAGCAGTTCTTC. Amino acids: CASRAAGAYNEQFF.